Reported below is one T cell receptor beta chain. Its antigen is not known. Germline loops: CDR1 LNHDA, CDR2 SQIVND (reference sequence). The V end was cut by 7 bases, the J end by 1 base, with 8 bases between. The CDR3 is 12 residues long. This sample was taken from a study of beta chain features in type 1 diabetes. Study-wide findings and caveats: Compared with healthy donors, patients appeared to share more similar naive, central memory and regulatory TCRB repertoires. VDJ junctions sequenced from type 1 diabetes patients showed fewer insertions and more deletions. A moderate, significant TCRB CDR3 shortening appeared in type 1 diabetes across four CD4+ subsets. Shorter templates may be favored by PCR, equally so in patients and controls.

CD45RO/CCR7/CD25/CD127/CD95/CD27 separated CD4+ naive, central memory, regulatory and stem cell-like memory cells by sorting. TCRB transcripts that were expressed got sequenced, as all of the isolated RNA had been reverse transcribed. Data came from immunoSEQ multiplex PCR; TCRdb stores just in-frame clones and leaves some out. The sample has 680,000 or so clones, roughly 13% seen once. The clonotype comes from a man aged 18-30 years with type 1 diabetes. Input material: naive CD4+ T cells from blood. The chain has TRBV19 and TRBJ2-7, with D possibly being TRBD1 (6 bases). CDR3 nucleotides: TGTGCCAGTACAGACAGGTCCTACGAGCAGTACTTC. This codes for CASTDRSYEQYF.